What follows is one T cell receptor beta chain and its context. Germline CDR1 is SEHNR and CDR2 is FQNEAQ (reference sequence). J lost 2 bases, V lost 0 bases, and 4 bases had no gene match. The CDR3 covers 17 residues. This sample is part of a study of T cells in Graves' hyperthyroidism and ophthalmopathy. Study information: At the time of initial diagnosis and before any treatment, peripheral blood was collected.

TCR beta CDR3 regions were amplified from RNA transcripts. During a first-round RT-PCR of the TCR CDR3, the HTBI primer set was used. TCRdb reanalysed the multiplex PCR reads using MiXCR and keeps one entry per CDR3 protein. Seen here are approximately 400,000 distinct CDR3 sequences, less than 20% observed once, and the top ten hold 25% to 35%. Sample: blood. The origin of this receptor is a woman under 30 with Graves' hyperthyroidism that later progressed to Graves' ophthalmopathy. The V gene is TRBV7-9, the J gene TRBJ2-7; 13 nucleotides match TRBD2. The CDR3: CASSLAGLAGETYEQYF. DNA of the CDR3: TGTGCCAGCAGCTTAGCCGGACTAGCGGGAGAGACCTACGAGCAGTACTTC.